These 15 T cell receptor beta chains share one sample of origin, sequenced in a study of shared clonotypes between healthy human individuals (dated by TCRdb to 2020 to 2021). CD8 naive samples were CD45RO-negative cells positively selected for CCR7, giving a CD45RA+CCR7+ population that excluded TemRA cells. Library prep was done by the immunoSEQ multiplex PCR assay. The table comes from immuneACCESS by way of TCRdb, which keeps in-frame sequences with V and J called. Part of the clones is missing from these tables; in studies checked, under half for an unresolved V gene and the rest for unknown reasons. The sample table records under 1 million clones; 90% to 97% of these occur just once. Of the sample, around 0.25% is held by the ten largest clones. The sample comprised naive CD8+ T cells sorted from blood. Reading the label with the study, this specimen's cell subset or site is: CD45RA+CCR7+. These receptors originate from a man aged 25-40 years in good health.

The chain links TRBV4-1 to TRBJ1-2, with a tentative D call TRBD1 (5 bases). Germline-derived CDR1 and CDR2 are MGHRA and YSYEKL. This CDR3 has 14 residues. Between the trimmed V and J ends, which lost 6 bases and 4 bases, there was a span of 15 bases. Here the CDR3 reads CASSPEGVIYGYTF. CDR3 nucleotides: TGCGCCAGCAGTCCCGAAGGGGTGATCTATGGCTACACCTTC.

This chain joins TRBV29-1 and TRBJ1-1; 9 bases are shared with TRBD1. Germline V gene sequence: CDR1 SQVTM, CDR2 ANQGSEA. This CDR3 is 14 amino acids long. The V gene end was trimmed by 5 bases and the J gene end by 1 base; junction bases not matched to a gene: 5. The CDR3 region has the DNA TGCAGCGTTCTGACAGGGGGGACGAACACTGAAGCTTTCTTT. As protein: CSVLTGGTNTEAFF.

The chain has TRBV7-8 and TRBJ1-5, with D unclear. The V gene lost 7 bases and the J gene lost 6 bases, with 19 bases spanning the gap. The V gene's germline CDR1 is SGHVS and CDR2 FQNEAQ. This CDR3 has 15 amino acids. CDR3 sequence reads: CASNSGPAIGQPQHF. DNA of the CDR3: TGTGCCAGCAACTCCGGGCCTGCGATTGGTCAGCCCCAGCATTTT.

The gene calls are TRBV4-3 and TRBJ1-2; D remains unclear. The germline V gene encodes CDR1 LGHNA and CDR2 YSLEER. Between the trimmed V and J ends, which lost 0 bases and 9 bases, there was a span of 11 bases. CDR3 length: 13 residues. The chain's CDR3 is CASSQDGGMRYTF. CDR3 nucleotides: TGCGCCAGCAGCCAAGATGGAGGGATGCGCTACACCTTC.

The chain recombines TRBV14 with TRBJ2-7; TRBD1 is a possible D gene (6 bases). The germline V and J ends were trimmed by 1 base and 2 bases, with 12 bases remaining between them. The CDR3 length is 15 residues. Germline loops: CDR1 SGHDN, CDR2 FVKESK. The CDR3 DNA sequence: TGTGCCAGCAGCCAAGGGGGGCCTGTTCCCTACGAGCAGTACTTC. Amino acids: CASSQGGPVPYEQYF.

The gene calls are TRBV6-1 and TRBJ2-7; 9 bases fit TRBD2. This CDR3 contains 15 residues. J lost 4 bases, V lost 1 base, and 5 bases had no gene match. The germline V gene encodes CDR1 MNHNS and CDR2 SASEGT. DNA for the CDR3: TGTGCCAGCAGTGAAGGTTGGCGGGAGGGATACGAGCAGTACTTC. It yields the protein CASSEGWREGYEQYF.

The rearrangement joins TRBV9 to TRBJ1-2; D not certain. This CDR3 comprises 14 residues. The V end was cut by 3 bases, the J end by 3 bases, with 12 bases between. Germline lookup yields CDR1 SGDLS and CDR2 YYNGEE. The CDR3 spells CASSGPSVDYGYTF. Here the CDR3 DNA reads TGTGCCAGCAGCGGACCCTCGGTGGACTATGGCTACACCTTC.

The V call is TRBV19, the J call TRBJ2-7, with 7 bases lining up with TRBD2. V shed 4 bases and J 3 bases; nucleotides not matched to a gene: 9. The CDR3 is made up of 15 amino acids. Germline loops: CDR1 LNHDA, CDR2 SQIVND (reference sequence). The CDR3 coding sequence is TGTGCCAGTAGTACTCGGCCTAGCGGAGTCTACGAGCAGTACTTC. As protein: CASSTRPSGVYEQYF.

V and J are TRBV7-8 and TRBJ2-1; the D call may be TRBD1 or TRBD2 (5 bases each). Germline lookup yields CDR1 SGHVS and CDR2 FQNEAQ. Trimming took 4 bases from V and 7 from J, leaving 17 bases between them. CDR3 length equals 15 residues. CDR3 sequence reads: CASSSPEGERNEQFF. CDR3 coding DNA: TGTGCCAGCAGCTCCCCAGAAGGGGAGCGGAATGAGCAGTTCTTC.

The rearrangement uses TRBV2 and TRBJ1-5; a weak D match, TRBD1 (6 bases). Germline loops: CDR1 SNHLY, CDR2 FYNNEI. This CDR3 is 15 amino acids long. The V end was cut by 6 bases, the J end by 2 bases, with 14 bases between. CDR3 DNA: TGTGCCAGCAGGGATCAGGGGATTGGCAATCAGCCCCAGCATTTT. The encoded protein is CASRDQGIGNQPQHF.

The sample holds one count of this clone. In DNA, the CDR3 is TGTGCCAGCAGCCACCGGGACGGAATGAACACTGAAGCTTTCTTT. Its protein product is CASSHRDGMNTEAFF. The V and J genes are TRBV7-9 and TRBJ1-1; a possible D gene is TRBD1 (5 bases). Germline V CDR1 and CDR2: SEHNR, FQNEAQ (reference sequence). The CDR3 spans 15 residues. V was trimmed by 5 bases and J by 0 bases, leaving 13 bases between them.

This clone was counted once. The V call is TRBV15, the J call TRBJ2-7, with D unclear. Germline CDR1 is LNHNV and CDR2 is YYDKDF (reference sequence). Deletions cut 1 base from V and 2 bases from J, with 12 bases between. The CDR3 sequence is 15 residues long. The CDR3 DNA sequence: TGTGCCACCAGCAGAGGCCGGAGCCTCACCTACGAGCAGTACTTC. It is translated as CATSRGRSLTYEQYF.

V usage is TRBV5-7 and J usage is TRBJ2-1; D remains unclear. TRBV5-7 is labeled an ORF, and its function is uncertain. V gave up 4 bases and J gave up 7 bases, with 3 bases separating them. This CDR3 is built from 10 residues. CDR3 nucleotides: TGTGCCAGCAGCCATAATGAGCAGTTCTTC. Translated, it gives CASSHNEQFF.

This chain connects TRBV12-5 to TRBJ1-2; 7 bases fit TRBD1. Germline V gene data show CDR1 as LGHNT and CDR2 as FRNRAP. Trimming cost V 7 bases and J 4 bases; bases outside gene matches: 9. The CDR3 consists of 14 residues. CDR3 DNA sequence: TGTGCTAGTGCCCTCGAGGGGGCGGTCTATGGCTACACCTTC. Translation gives CASALEGAVYGYTF. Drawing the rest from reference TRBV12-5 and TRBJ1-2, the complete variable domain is DARVTQTPRHKVTEMGQEVTMRCQPILGHNTVFWYRQTMMQGLELLAYFRNRAPLDDSGMPKDRFSAEMPDATLATLKIQPSEPRDSAVYFCASALEGAVYGYTFGSGTRLTVV.

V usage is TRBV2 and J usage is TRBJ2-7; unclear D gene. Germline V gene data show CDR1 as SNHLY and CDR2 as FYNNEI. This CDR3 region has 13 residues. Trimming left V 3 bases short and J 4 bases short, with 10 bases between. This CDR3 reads CASSDVFLYEQYF. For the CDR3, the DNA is TGTGCCAGCAGTGATGTCTTCCTGTACGAGCAGTACTTC.